Following are 23 T cell receptor beta chains from one sample sequenced in a study of shared clonotypes between healthy human individuals. Libraries were prepared by immunoSEQ multiplex PCR; TCRdb keeps only in-frame clonotypes and omits some of them. There are about 1 million clones in the sample; under 80% occur only once, and roughly 1.4% lies in the top ten. The sequenced material came from memory CD4+ T cells sorted from blood. Subset indicated: CD45RA-negative fraction. The receptors stem from a man aged 18 to 29 in good health.

This chain links TRBV7-2 with TRBJ1-4; possible D gene TRBD1, 5 bases. CDR1 and CDR2 (germline): SGHTA, FQGNSA. Trimming removed 1 base at V and 8 bases at J, with 11 bases between. The CDR3 contains 14 residues. CDR3 protein: CASSLGREGEKLFF. The CDR3 coding sequence is TGTGCCAGCAGCTTAGGCAGGGAGGGGGAAAAACTGTTTTTT. Full variable domain (remainder filled in from reference TRBV7-2 and TRBJ1-4): GAGVSQSPSNKVTEKGKDVELRCDPISGHTALYWYRQSLGQGLEFLIYFQGNSAPDKSGLPSDRFSAERTGGSVSTLTIQRTQQEDSAVYLCASSLGREGEKLFFGSGTQLSVL.

V usage is TRBV30 and J usage is TRBJ1-5; D possibly corresponds to TRBD1 (5 bases). V was trimmed by 0 bases and J by 7 bases, leaving 16 bases between them. The CDR3 consists of 15 residues. CDR1 and CDR2 from the germline V gene are GTSNPN and SVGIG (reference sequence). The CDR3 is CAWSVPDRIDQPQHF. The CDR3 DNA reads as TGTGCCTGGAGTGTCCCAGACAGAATCGACCAGCCCCAGCATTTT.

This chain uses TRBV7-2 with TRBJ2-3; D is uncertain. The ends were cut back, 5 bases at V and 7 bases at J, with 10 bases in the middle. Germline lookup yields CDR1 SGHTA and CDR2 FQGNSA. The CDR3 contains 12 residues. This chain's CDR3 is CASSLSRYTQYF. The CDR3, as DNA: TGTGCCAGCAGCCTTTCTCGGTATACGCAGTATTTT.

The genes are TRBV7-6 and TRBJ1-5, with no clear D. V was pared by 2 bases and J by 0 bases, with 8 bases between. CDR3 length: 15 amino acids. The V gene's germline CDR1 is SGHVS and CDR2 FNYEAQ. CDR3 bases: TGTGCCAGCAGCTTATCCGGGAATAGCAATCAGCCCCAGCATTTT. It codes for CASSLSGNSNQPQHF.

The chain combines TRBV11-2 with TRBJ2-1; TRBD2 is a possible D gene (5 bases). The CDR3 covers 13 residues. Germline assignment: CDR1 SGHAT and CDR2 FQNNGV. Trimming shortened V by 1 base and J by 7 bases, and 8 bases separated the two germline ends. The CDR3 nucleotides are TGTGCCAGCAGCTTAGCTAGGGAGAATGAGCAGTTCTTC. Residues: CASSLARENEQFF.

The chain is built from TRBV5-4 and TRBJ2-2; D call uncertain. The germline V and J ends were trimmed by 3 bases and 0 bases, with 12 bases remaining between them. CDR1 and CDR2 (germline): SGHNT, YYREEE (reference sequence). The CDR3 totals 16 residues. CDR3 in DNA: TGTGCCAGCAGCTCGCGCAGCACACCGAACACCGGGGAGCTGTTTTTT. Its protein product is CASSSRSTPNTGELFF. Filled out from reference TRBV5-4 and TRBJ2-2, the complete variable domain reads ETGVTQSPTHLIKTRGQQVTLRCSSQSGHNTVSWYQQALGQGPQFIFQYYREEENGRGNFPPRFSGLQFPNYSSELNVNALELDDSALYLCASSSRSTPNTGELFFGEGSRLTVL.

The V gene is TRBV7-2, the J gene TRBJ1-1, with D possibly being TRBD1 (5 bases). CDR3 length equals 14 residues. Germline CDR1 and CDR2: SGHTA and FQGNSA. The V and J ends lost 3 bases and 7 bases respectively, with 15 bases between them. The CDR3: CASSFQPDSYEAFF. Written as DNA, the CDR3 is TGTGCCAGCAGCTTCCAACCCGACAGCTATGAAGCTTTCTTT.

On this clone: The same CDR3 also results from other DNA sequences found in this sample. Here the CDR3 DNA reads TGTGCCTGGAGTCGGACGGGAAACACTGAAGCTTTCTTT. Its protein product is CAWSRTGNTEAFF. The genes are TRBV30 and TRBJ1-1, with D unclear. CDR3 length: 13 amino acids. Germline V CDR1 and CDR2: GTSNPN, SVGIG (reference sequence). V was trimmed by 2 bases and J by 2 bases, leaving 9 bases between them.

To note about this clone: In the same sample, other DNA sequences code for this CDR3. The genes are TRBV7-2 and TRBJ1-3; TRBD1 might be the D (5 bases). CDR1 and CDR2 from the germline V gene are SGHTA and FQGNSA. The CDR3 covers 14 residues. Trimming shortened V by 5 bases and J by 3 bases, and 11 bases separated the two germline ends. CDR3 sequence reads: CASSRRDGGNTIYF. DNA for the CDR3: TGTGCCAGCAGCCGCCGGGACGGTGGAAACACCATATATTTT.

The rearrangement joins TRBV5-6 to TRBJ2-5; D unclear. Germline-derived CDR1 and CDR2 are SGHDT and YYEEEE. The CDR3 consists of 13 residues. V was trimmed by 0 bases and J by 5 bases, leaving 8 bases between them. DNA for the CDR3: TGTGCCAGCAGCTTGGGGTTAGTGGAGACCCAGTACTTC. It specifies CASSLGLVETQYF.

This chain joins TRBV11-2 and TRBJ1-1; weak D call: TRBD1 (5 bases). Germline lookup yields CDR1 SGHAT and CDR2 FQNNGV. The CDR3 is 14 amino acids. Trimming took 5 bases from V and 4 from J, leaving 14 bases between them. This chain's CDR3 is CASSNWGLGTEAFF. DNA for the CDR3: TGTGCCAGCAGCAATTGGGGCTTGGGCACTGAAGCTTTCTTT. Supplemented by reference TRBV11-2 and TRBJ1-1, the full variable domain reads EAGVAQSPRYKIIEKRQSVAFWCNPISGHATLYWYQQILGQGPKLLIQFQNNGVVDDSQLPKDRFSAERLKGVDSTLKIQPAKLEDSAVYLCASSNWGLGTEAFFGQGTRLTVV.

The chain recombines TRBV5-4 with TRBJ1-6; 8 positions match TRBD1. Looked up from germline, CDR1 is SGHNT and CDR2 is YYREEE (reference sequence). J lost 9 bases, V lost 4 bases, and 9 bases had no gene match. This CDR3 is built from 15 residues. The CDR3 DNA is TGTGCCAGCAGCCATCGACAGGGGAGGGTTTCACCCCTCCACTTT. Translating it yields CASSHRQGRVSPLHF.

This clone was counted a few times. The CDR3 DNA reads TGTGCCAGCTCGACAGGGATGGGCAATGAGCAGTTCTTC. It translates to CASSTGMGNEQFF. V is TRBV18 and J is TRBJ2-1; 7 positions agree with TRBD1. CDR1 KGHSH and CDR2 LQKENI come from the germline V gene. The trim removed 6 bases at V and 6 bases at J, leaving 5 bases unmatched. This CDR3 region has 13 residues.

The chain couples TRBV19 to TRBJ2-7; the D gene could be TRBD1 or TRBD2 (5 bases each). With 4 bases removed from V and 0 bases from J, the gap between germline ends came to 22 bases. CDR1 is LNHDA, CDR2 SQIVND, per germline (reference sequence). This CDR3 region has 18 residues. CDR3 loop: CASSTVAGTEASSYEQYF. CDR3 nucleotide sequence: TGTGCCAGTAGTACCGTCGCCGGGACGGAGGCCAGCTCCTACGAGCAGTACTTC.

The rearrangement uses TRBV25-1 and TRBJ1-1; D is unclear. This CDR3 is built from 10 residues. V shed 6 bases and J shed 10 bases, with 9 bases lying between them. CDR1 is MGHDK, CDR2 SYGVNS, per germline. CDR3: CASRGPTAFF. The CDR3 nucleotides read TGTGCCAGCAGAGGTCCCACAGCTTTCTTT.

A remark on this clone: The identical CDR3 is also encoded by other nucleotide sequences in the sample. The V and J genes are TRBV28 and TRBJ2-7; D may be TRBD1 (5 bases). V lost 2 bases, J lost 2 bases, and 7 bases lay in between. The CDR3 has 13 amino acids. Germline assignment: CDR1 MDHEN and CDR2 SYDVKM. The CDR3 sequence: CASSLVTAYEQYF. Here the CDR3 DNA reads TGTGCCAGCAGTTTAGTGACAGCCTACGAGCAGTACTTC.

As for this clone: The sample carries other DNA sequences with the same CDR3. The genes are TRBV18 and TRBJ2-1; D unclear. Deletions cut 2 bases from V and 4 bases from J, with 6 bases between. Germline assignment: CDR1 KGHSH and CDR2 LQKENI. The CDR3 length is 13 residues. Here the CDR3 reads CASSPSVYNEQFF. The CDR3 DNA reads as TGTGCCAGCTCACCATCAGTATACAATGAGCAGTTCTTC.

This chain joins TRBV6-1 and TRBJ1-4; D is uncertain. With 2 bases removed from V and 6 bases from J, the gap between germline ends came to 16 bases. This CDR3 region has 16 residues. Germline V gene sequence: CDR1 MNHNS, CDR2 SASEGT. Written as DNA, the CDR3 is TGTGCCAGCAGTGAAATAGCGGGCGGAGTCGATGAAAAACTGTTTTTT. It specifies CASSEIAGGVDEKLFF.

V and J are TRBV28 and TRBJ1-6; D may be TRBD1 (5 bases). The CDR3 totals 17 residues. Trimming stripped 4 bases from V and 5 bases from J, with 18 bases between. Germline V gene sequence: CDR1 MDHEN, CDR2 SYDVKM. As DNA, the CDR3 is TGTGCCAGCAGTTCCTCCCAGGGCGGACGACATAATTCACCCCTCCACTTT. This encodes CASSSSQGGRHNSPLHF.

V is TRBV18 and J is TRBJ2-3; the D is unclear. The CDR3 covers 11 residues. Germline V gene sequence: CDR1 KGHSH, CDR2 LQKENI. V lost 6 bases and J 7 bases, leaving 8 bases between the germline ends. CDR3 nucleotide sequence: TGTGCCAGCTCTTTCGGAAATACGCAGTATTTT. Translated, it gives CASSFGNTQYF.

The chain's CDR3 is CASSLRLGQGGSYTF. In nucleotides, the CDR3 is TGTGCCAGCAGTTTACGTTTAGGACAGGGGGGTAGCTACACCTTC. The gene calls are TRBV28 and TRBJ1-2, with TRBD1 identical over 10 bases. This CDR3 is built from 15 residues. With V trimmed by 2 bases and J by 9 bases, 9 bases remained unmatched. Germline V gene lookup returns CDR1 MDHEN and CDR2 SYDVKM.

As concerns this clone: A read error may explain this, as a much larger clone is one base away. This rearrangement joins TRBV5-4 to TRBJ2-7; D remains ambiguous. Trimming pared 1 base from V and 3 bases from J, leaving 2 bases between. This CDR3 region has 11 residues. Germline values: CDR1 SGHNT, CDR2 YYREEE (reference sequence). The chain's CDR3 is CASSLNYEQYF. The DNA of the CDR3 is TGTGCCAGCAGCTTGAACTACGAGCAGTACTTC.

This chain links TRBV19 with TRBJ2-7; 7 positions match TRBD2. Germline V gene data show CDR1 as LNHDA and CDR2 as SQIVND (reference sequence). This CDR3 region has 12 residues. J lost 5 bases, V lost 5 bases, and 3 bases had no gene match. CDR3 residues: CASSPGRDEQYF. The CDR3 nucleotides are TGTGCCAGTAGTCCAGGGAGGGACGAGCAGTACTTC. Filled out from reference TRBV19 and TRBJ2-7, the complete variable domain reads DGGITQSPKYLFRKEGQNVTLSCEQNLNHDAMYWYRQDPGQGLRLIYYSQIVNDFQKGDIAEGYSVSREKKESFPLTVTSAQKNPTAFYLCASSPGRDEQYFGPGTRLTVT.